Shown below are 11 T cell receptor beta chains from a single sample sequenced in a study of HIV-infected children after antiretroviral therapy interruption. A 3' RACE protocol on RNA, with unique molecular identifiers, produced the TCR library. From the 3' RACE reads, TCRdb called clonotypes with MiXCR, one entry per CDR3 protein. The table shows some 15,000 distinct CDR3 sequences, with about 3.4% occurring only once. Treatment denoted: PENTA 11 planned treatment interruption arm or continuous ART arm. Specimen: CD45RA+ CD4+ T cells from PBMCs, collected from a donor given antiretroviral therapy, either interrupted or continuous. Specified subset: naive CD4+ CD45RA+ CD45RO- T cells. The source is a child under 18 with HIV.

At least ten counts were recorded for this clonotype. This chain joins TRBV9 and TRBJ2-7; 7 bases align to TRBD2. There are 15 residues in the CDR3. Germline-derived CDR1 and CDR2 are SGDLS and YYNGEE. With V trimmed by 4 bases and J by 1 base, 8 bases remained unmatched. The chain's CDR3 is CASSKTGLPSYEQYF. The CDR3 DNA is TGTGCCAGCAGCAAGACGGGACTACCGTCCTACGAGCAGTACTTC. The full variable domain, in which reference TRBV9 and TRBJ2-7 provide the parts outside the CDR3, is DSGVTQTPKHLITATGQRVTLRCSPRSGDLSVYWYQQSLDQGLQFLIQYYNGEERAKGNILERFSAQQFPDLHSELNLSSLELGDSALYFCASSKTGLPSYEQYFGPGTRLTVT.

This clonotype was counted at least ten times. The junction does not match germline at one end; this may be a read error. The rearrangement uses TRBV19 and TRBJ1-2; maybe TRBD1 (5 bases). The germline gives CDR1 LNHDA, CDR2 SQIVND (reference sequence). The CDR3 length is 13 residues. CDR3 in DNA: TGTGCCAGCAGTATAGACAGAAACTCCGACTACACCTTC. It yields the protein CASSIDRNSDYTF.

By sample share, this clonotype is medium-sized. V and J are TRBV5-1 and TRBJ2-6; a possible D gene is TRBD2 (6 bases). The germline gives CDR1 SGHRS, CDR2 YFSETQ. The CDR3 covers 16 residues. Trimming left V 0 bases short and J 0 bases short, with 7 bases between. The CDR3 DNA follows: TGCGCCAGCAGCTTGGACGGGGGCTCTGGGGCCAACGTCCTGACTTTC. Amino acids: CASSLDGGSGANVLTF.

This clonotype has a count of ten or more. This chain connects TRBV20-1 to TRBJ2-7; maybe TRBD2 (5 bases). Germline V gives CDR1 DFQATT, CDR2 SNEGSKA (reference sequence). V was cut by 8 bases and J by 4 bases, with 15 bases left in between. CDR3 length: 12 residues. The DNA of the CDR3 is TGCAGTACATCCGGGGTAGGGTACGAGCAGTACTTC. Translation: CSTSGVGYEQYF.

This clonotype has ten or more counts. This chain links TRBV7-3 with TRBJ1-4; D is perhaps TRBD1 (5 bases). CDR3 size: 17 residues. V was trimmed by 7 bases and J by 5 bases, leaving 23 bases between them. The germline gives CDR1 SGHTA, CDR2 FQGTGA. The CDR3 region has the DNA TGTGCCAGCACCGAAAGACCCCGAGGGACGGAGAATGAAAAACTGTTTTTT. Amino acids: CASTERPRGTENEKLFF.

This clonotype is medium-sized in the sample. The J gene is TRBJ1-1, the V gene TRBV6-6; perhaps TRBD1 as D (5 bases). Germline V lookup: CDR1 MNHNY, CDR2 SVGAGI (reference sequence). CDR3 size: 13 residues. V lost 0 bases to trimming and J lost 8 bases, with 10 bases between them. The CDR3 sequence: CASSYSRGREAFF. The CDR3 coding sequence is TGTGCCAGCAGTTACTCGAGGGGCAGGGAAGCTTTCTTT.

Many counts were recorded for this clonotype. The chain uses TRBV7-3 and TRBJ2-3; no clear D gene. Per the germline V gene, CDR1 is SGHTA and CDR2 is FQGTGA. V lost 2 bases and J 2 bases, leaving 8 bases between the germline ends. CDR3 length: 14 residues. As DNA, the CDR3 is TGTGCCAGCAGCTTACTTGCATTCACAGATACGCAGTATTTT. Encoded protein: CASSLLAFTDTQYF.

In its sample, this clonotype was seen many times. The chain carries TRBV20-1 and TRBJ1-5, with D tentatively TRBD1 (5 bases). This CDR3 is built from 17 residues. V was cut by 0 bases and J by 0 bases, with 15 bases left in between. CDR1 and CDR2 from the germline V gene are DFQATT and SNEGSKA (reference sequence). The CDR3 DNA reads TGCAGTGCTAGAGATCCGAGGGGAGAGTATAGCAATCAGCCCCAGCATTTT. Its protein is CSARDPRGEYSNQPQHF.

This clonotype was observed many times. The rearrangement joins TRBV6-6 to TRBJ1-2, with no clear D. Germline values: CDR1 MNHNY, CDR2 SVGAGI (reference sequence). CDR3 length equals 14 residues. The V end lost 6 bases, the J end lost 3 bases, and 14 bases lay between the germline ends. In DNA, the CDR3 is TGTGCCAGCAGCTCTACCGACACCGACTATGGCTACACCTTC. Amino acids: CASSSTDTDYGYTF.

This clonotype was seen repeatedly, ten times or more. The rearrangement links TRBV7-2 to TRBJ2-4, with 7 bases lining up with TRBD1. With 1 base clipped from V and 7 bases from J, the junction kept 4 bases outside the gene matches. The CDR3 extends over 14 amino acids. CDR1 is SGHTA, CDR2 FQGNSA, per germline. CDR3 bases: TGTGCCAGCAGCTTAGGGACAGGTGGGAACATTCAGTACTTC. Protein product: CASSLGTGGNIQYF.

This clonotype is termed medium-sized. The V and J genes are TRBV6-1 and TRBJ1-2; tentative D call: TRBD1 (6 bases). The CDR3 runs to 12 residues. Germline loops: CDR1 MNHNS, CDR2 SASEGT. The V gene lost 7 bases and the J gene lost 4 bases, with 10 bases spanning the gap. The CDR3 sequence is CASTGTSYGYTF. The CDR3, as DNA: TGTGCCAGCACAGGGACATCCTATGGCTACACCTTC.